One and the same sample provided the 11 T cell receptor beta chains below, sequenced in a study of beta chain features in type 1 diabetes. Every isolated RNA sample was fully reverse transcribed, so sequencing captured expressed TCRB transcripts. Data came from immunoSEQ multiplex PCR; TCRdb stores just in-frame clones and leaves some out. The sample has under 95,000 clones, 25% to 35% seen once. Sequencing was carried out using stem cell memory CD4+ T cells from blood. The source is a woman aged 18-29 years in good health.

This clone was detected only once. The chain has TRBV4-2 and TRBJ2-5; 11 bases map to TRBD2. This CDR3 region has 16 residues. The V gene's germline CDR1 is LGHNA and CDR2 YNFKEQ. V shed 5 bases, J shed 1 base, and the junction held 6 bases outside the gene matches. The CDR3 coding sequence is TGTGCCAGCAGCGGCAGACTAGCGGGGTTCCAAGAGACCCAGTACTTC. It encodes CASSGRLAGFQETQYF.

The chain recombines TRBV5-6 with TRBJ1-4; TRBD1 agrees at 10 bases. This CDR3 contains 14 residues. Trimming cost V 5 bases and J 7 bases; bases outside gene matches: 5. Germline V gives CDR1 SGHDT, CDR2 YYEEEE. Written as DNA, the CDR3 is TGTGCCAGCAGTCGACAGGGGGCAGGTGAAAAACTGTTTTTT. Translated: CASSRQGAGEKLFF. Drawing the rest from reference TRBV5-6 and TRBJ1-4, the complete variable domain is DAGVTQSPTHLIKTRGQQVTLRCSPKSGHDTVSWYQQALGQGPQFIFQYYEEEERQRGNFPDRFSGHQFPNYSSELNVNALLLGDSALYLCASSRQGAGEKLFFGSGTQLSVL.

For this clone: Other DNA sequences in the same sample also yield this CDR3. V is TRBV19 and J is TRBJ1-5, with 10 nucleotides matching TRBD1. CDR3 length: 15 amino acids. The J segment lost 7 bases and the V segment lost 5 bases, leaving 8 bases of the junction unmatched. Germline assignment: CDR1 LNHDA and CDR2 SQIVND (reference sequence). The CDR3 spells CASSPRTGGNQPQHF. CDR3 bases: TGTGCCAGTAGTCCTCGGACAGGGGGAAACCAGCCCCAGCATTTT. Supplemented by reference TRBV19 and TRBJ1-5, the full variable domain reads DGGITQSPKYLFRKEGQNVTLSCEQNLNHDAMYWYRQDPGQGLRLIYYSQIVNDFQKGDIAEGYSVSREKKESFPLTVTSAQKNPTAFYLCASSPRTGGNQPQHFGDGTRLSIL.

The chain couples TRBV5-6 to TRBJ1-2, with D unresolved. Germline values: CDR1 SGHDT, CDR2 YYEEEE. This CDR3 has 14 amino acids. Trimming cost V 4 bases and J 0 bases, with 10 bases left between them. The CDR3 DNA reads TGTGCCAGCAGCCCTACTATCACTAACTATGGCTACACCTTC. Encoded protein: CASSPTITNYGYTF.

V is TRBV7-9 and J is TRBJ2-7; D perhaps matches TRBD2 (5 bases). The V end lost 1 base, the J end lost 5 bases, and 15 bases lay between the germline ends. Germline V CDR1 and CDR2: SEHNR, FQNEAQ (reference sequence). This CDR3 has 15 amino acids. The CDR3 here is CASSLGGGPWNEQYF. For the CDR3, the DNA is TGTGCCAGCAGCTTAGGAGGAGGTCCTTGGAACGAGCAGTACTTC. The full variable domain, in which reference TRBV7-9 and TRBJ2-7 provide the parts outside the CDR3, is DTGVSQNPRHKITKRGQNVTFRCDPISEHNRLYWYRQTLGQGPEFLTYFQNEAQLEKSRLLSDRFSAERPKGSFSTLEIQRTEQGDSAMYLCASSLGGGPWNEQYFGPGTRLTVT.

A few counts support this clone. This chain uses TRBV19 with TRBJ2-5; TRBD1 matches at 11 bases. J lost 5 bases, V lost 4 bases, and 6 bases had no gene match. The CDR3 consists of 15 residues. Germline loops: CDR1 LNHDA, CDR2 SQIVND (reference sequence). The CDR3 sequence is CASSTRTGGRETQYF. In DNA, the CDR3 is TGTGCCAGTAGTACAAGGACAGGGGGCCGGGAGACCCAGTACTTC.

This clone turned up a few times. CDR3 loop: CASSLAYETQYF. DNA of the CDR3: TGTGCCAGCAGCTTAGCGTATGAGACCCAGTACTTC. This chain connects TRBV7-8 to TRBJ2-5; unclear D gene. Trimming stripped 0 bases from V and 5 bases from J, with 4 bases between. The CDR3 length is 12 residues. Per germline, CDR1 SGHVS and CDR2 FQNEAQ.

This clone came up once. The chain uses TRBV7-2 and TRBJ2-5; a weak D match, TRBD2 (6 bases). The germline CDR1 and CDR2 sequences are SGHTA and FQGNSA. V was cut by 1 base and J by 2 bases, with 8 bases left in between. The CDR3 has 14 amino acids. CDR3 residues: CASSLGGVQETQYF. CDR3 in DNA: TGTGCCAGCAGCTTAGGCGGGGTACAAGAGACCCAGTACTTC.

The sample holds a few counts of this clone. The chain couples TRBV9 to TRBJ2-3; 14 bases line up with TRBD2. The germline V gene has CDR1 SGDLS and CDR2 YYNGEE. The V and J ends lost 2 bases and 3 bases, in that order; junction bases with no gene match: 2. The length of the CDR3 is 16 residues. The CDR3 here is CASSVGTSGRTDTQYF. The DNA for the CDR3 is TGTGCCAGCAGCGTGGGGACTAGCGGGAGAACAGATACGCAGTATTTT.

V usage is TRBV22-1 and J usage is TRBJ1-1; the table's D call TRBD1 went unverified against the DNA. TRBV22-1 is described as a pseudogene. This CDR3 spans 17 amino acids. As DNA, the CDR3 is TGTCCTGGGAGCGCACGTTCTCCCAGGGATTTGAACACTGAAGCTTTCTTT. Encoded protein: CPGSARSPRDLNTEAFF.

The chain carries TRBV5-1 and TRBJ2-7; no firm D call. The germline V gene has CDR1 SGHRS and CDR2 YFSETQ. This CDR3 is 14 amino acids long. Trimming left V 1 base short and J 2 bases short, with 10 bases between. The CDR3 DNA follows: TGCGCCAGCAGCTTGTCTTTGGCAGCCTACGAGCAGTACTTC. Translation gives CASSLSLAAYEQYF.